These 31 T cell receptor beta chains were all obtained from the same sample, sequenced in a study of a mutant IDH1 vaccine in newly diagnosed glioma. The antigens for these receptors are not known. Generated by immunoSEQ multiplex PCR, the TCRdb table keeps only in-frame clones and is missing some. The sample yields around 60,000 clones, 80% to 85% seen once. Described time point: week 35, safety follow-up. A single vaccine dose contained 300 ug of mutant IDH1 20-mer peptide, and topical imiquimod was used with it. The sequencing here drew on PBMCs, taken from a glioma patient whose treatment included an IDH1 peptide vaccine. These receptors originate from a man aged 25 to 45 with glioma.

This chain connects TRBV9 to TRBJ1-6; no definite D call. With 0 bases removed from V and 7 bases from J, the gap between germline ends came to 11 bases. Germline V gene sequence: CDR1 SGDLS, CDR2 YYNGEE. The length of the CDR3 is 15 residues. The CDR3 DNA reads as TGTGCCAGCAGCGTAGTCGCGGAGCTAAATTCACCCCTCCACTTT. Encoded protein: CASSVVAELNSPLHF.

This clone was found once. The genes are TRBV5-8 and TRBJ1-1; D possibly corresponds to TRBD1 (6 bases). Trimming pared 4 bases from V and 0 bases from J, leaving 10 bases between. This CDR3 spans 14 amino acids. Per germline, CDR1 SGHTS and CDR2 YDEGEE. The CDR3 DNA is TGTGCCAGCAGCCCGGACAGCATGAACACTGAAGCTTTCTTT. It translates to CASSPDSMNTEAFF. Based on the CDR3 plus reference TRBV5-8 and TRBJ1-1, the full variable domain is EAGVTQSPTHLIKTRGQQATLRCSPISGHTSVYWYQQALGLGLQFLLWYDEGEERNRGNFPPRFSGRQFPNYSSELNVNALELEDSALYLCASSPDSMNTEAFFGQGTRLTVV.

The rearrangement joins TRBV11-2 to TRBJ1-3, with D hard to call. CDR1 is SGHAT, CDR2 FQNNGV, per germline. The CDR3 has 14 residues. V was cut by 4 bases and J by 2 bases, with 9 bases left in between. CDR3 region: CASSSGSAGNTIYF. For the CDR3, the DNA is TGTGCCAGCAGCTCCGGGTCCGCTGGAAACACCATATATTTT.

As concerns this clone: This specimen includes other DNA sequences encoding the same CDR3. The rearrangement uses TRBV5-6 and TRBJ1-1; possible D gene TRBD1, 5 bases. Trimming cost V 4 bases and J 4 bases, with 8 bases left between them. The germline CDR1 and CDR2 sequences are SGHDT and YYEEEE. CDR3 size: 12 residues. This chain's CDR3 is CASSLRGTEAFF. The DNA of the CDR3 is TGTGCCAGCAGCCTTAGGGGCACTGAAGCTTTCTTT.

CDR3 sequence: CAISGVEGTEAFF. The CDR3 region has the DNA TGTGCCATCAGTGGAGTGGAGGGGACTGAAGCTTTCTTT. The genes are TRBV10-3 and TRBJ1-1; tentative D call: TRBD1 (5 bases). V lost 4 bases and J lost 5, with 11 bases in between. This CDR3 has 13 residues. Germline loops: CDR1 ENHRY, CDR2 SYGVKD.

This clone occurred once. The chain joins TRBV7-9 to TRBJ1-3; no firm D call. Per the germline V gene, CDR1 is SEHNR and CDR2 is FQNEAQ (reference sequence). Trimming took 6 bases from V and 0 from J, leaving 15 bases between them. CDR3 length: 16 residues. CDR3 nucleotide sequence: TGTGCCAGCAGGGACTCCGCCAGGTTCTCTGGAAACACCATATATTTT. Its translation is CASRDSARFSGNTIYF.

This chain links TRBV5-4 with TRBJ1-1, with 8 bases matching TRBD1. J lost 5 bases, V lost 4 bases, and 4 bases had no gene match. This CDR3 comprises 13 residues. CDR1 SGHNT and CDR2 YYREEE come from the germline V gene (reference sequence). CDR3: CASSRDRTTEAFF. As DNA, the CDR3 is TGTGCCAGCAGCCGGGACAGGACTACTGAAGCTTTCTTT. Together with reference TRBV5-4 and TRBJ1-1, the CDR3 gives the full variable domain: ETGVTQSPTHLIKTRGQQVTLRCSSQSGHNTVSWYQQALGQGPQFIFQYYREEENGRGNFPPRFSGLQFPNYSSELNVNALELDDSALYLCASSRDRTTEAFFGQGTRLTVV.

This chain links TRBV27 with TRBJ1-6; D not certain. Trimming stripped 4 bases from V and 10 bases from J, with 14 bases between. The CDR3 has 14 residues. Germline loops: CDR1 MNHEY, CDR2 SMNVEV (reference sequence). The DNA for the CDR3 is TGTGCCAGCAGTTCTGGGGTGCTGGGATCACCCCTCCACTTT. Its translation: CASSSGVLGSPLHF.

The V gene is TRBV5-4, the J gene TRBJ1-3; D unresolved. The germline V gene has CDR1 SGHNT and CDR2 YYREEE (reference sequence). V was clipped by 2 bases and J by 4 bases, with 13 bases between them. The CDR3 consists of 15 residues. The CDR3 DNA sequence: TGTGCCAGCAGCTTTGGGCCGGGATCGGGAAACACCATATATTTT. Its protein product is CASSFGPGSGNTIYF.

The table lists this clone with a count of one. The chain uses TRBV27 and TRBJ2-7; D may match TRBD1 or TRBD2 (6 bases each). Trimming pared 2 bases from V and 4 bases from J, leaving 9 bases between. CDR1 MNHEY and CDR2 SMNVEV come from the germline V gene (reference sequence). CDR3 length equals 13 residues. CDR3 in amino acids: CASSLGGGYEQYF. CDR3 DNA sequence: TGTGCCAGCAGTTTAGGAGGGGGGTACGAGCAGTACTTC.

A single count supports this clone. This sequence joins TRBV7-9 and TRBJ2-7, with TRBD1 matching 11 bases. The V and J ends lost 0 bases and 2 bases, in that order; junction bases with no gene match: 3. Germline CDR1 reads SEHNR; CDR2 reads FQNEAQ (reference sequence). The CDR3 runs 16 residues. CDR3 nucleotides: TGTGCCAGCAGCTTAGCGGGACAGGGGGTCGCCTACGAGCAGTACTTC. Its protein product is CASSLAGQGVAYEQYF.

V usage is TRBV7-9 and J usage is TRBJ2-7; TRBD1 matches at 11 bases. The length of the CDR3 is 16 residues. Germline-derived CDR1 and CDR2 are SEHNR and FQNEAQ (reference sequence). V was clipped by 2 bases and J by 3 bases; unmatched bases: 6. CDR3 residues: CASSLPYGTGGYEQYF. The CDR3 region has the DNA TGTGCCAGCAGCTTACCTTACGGGACAGGGGGCTACGAGCAGTACTTC.

The CDR3 DNA sequence: TGTGCCAGCAGTGCCGAAACAGGGGGCGGTCAGCCCCAGCATTTT. Its translation is CASSAETGGGQPQHF. V is TRBV6-4 and J is TRBJ1-5, with 9 bases fitting TRBD1. Per the germline V gene, CDR1 is MRHNA and CDR2 is SNTAGT. CDR3 size: 15 residues. Trimming at V came to 4 bases and at J to 6 bases, leaving 7 bases not matched to a gene.

J is TRBJ2-3 and V is TRBV5-6; the D gene is possibly TRBD1 (5 bases). This CDR3 region has 14 residues. CDR1 is SGHDT and CDR2 is YYEEEE in the germline V gene. V shed 0 bases and J shed 6 bases, with 11 bases lying between them. The CDR3 coding sequence is TGTGCCAGCAGCTTGGTGCAGGGAATGGATACGCAGTATTTT. Translated: CASSLVQGMDTQYF.

This chain connects TRBV5-1 to TRBJ2-2; D not resolved. This CDR3 has 15 residues. Germline V gene sequence: CDR1 SGHRS, CDR2 YFSETQ. V lost 8 bases to trimming and J lost 6 bases, with 20 bases between them. Here the CDR3 DNA reads TGCGCCAGAAGAGTAGGAGATGCGGCGTCCGGGGAGCTGTTTTTT. Its protein is CARRVGDAASGELFF.

The chain has TRBV5-1 and TRBJ1-5, with TRBD1 as a possible D gene (5 bases). Germline V gene data show CDR1 as SGHRS and CDR2 as YFSETQ. Trimming stripped 2 bases from V and 9 bases from J, with 15 bases between. This CDR3 has 14 residues. CDR3 sequence (DNA): TGCGCCAGCAGCTTAGGGGTCGGCGAATCGCCCCAGCATTTT. It specifies CASSLGVGESPQHF.

This CDR3 is CASSVAAGLTYEQYF. In nucleotides, the CDR3 is TGTGCCAGCAGCGTAGCTGCAGGCCTGACCTACGAGCAGTACTTC. The rearrangement links TRBV9 to TRBJ2-7; D is undetermined. Germline CDR1 reads SGDLS; CDR2 reads YYNGEE. This CDR3 has 15 amino acids. The V end was cut by 0 bases, the J end by 2 bases, with 12 bases between.

The table lists this clone with a count of one. This rearrangement joins TRBV29-1 to TRBJ2-1; 14 nucleotides match TRBD2. J was trimmed by 4 bases and V by 6 bases; bases with no gene match: 8. Germline CDR1 and CDR2: SQVTM and ANQGSEA. This CDR3 region has 16 residues. As DNA, the CDR3 is TGCAGCGTACCCGGGACTAGCGGGGGAGGTTACAATGAGCAGTTCTTC. Its translation: CSVPGTSGGGYNEQFF.

The rearrangement uses TRBV5-4 and TRBJ2-5; perhaps TRBD1 as D (5 bases). Germline assignment: CDR1 SGHNT and CDR2 YYREEE (reference sequence). The CDR3 extends over 15 amino acids. Trimming removed 2 bases at V and 0 bases at J, with 11 bases between. In nucleotides, the CDR3 is TGTGCCAGCAGCTTTAGAGCAGGGTACCAAGAGACCCAGTACTTC. Residues: CASSFRAGYQETQYF.

The rearrangement uses TRBV11-1 and TRBJ2-7, with D possibly being TRBD1 (5 bases). Germline values: CDR1 SGHAT, CDR2 FQDESV (reference sequence). The CDR3 consists of 12 residues. V dropped 6 bases and J dropped 9 bases, with 15 bases sitting between them. This chain's CDR3 is CASRDPVQGQYF. The CDR3 DNA reads TGTGCCAGCAGGGACCCGGTCCAGGGGCAGTACTTC.

This chain connects TRBV19 to TRBJ2-1; D ambiguous. The CDR3 extends over 15 amino acids. Trimming took off 6 bases at V and 4 bases at J, with 16 bases between the two ends. The V gene's germline CDR1 is LNHDA and CDR2 SQIVND (reference sequence). CDR3 sequence: CASRRPGGPYNEQFF. The CDR3 DNA reads TGTGCCAGTAGACGGCCAGGCGGACCTTACAATGAGCAGTTCTTC. Together with reference TRBV19 and TRBJ2-1, the CDR3 gives the full variable domain: DGGITQSPKYLFRKEGQNVTLSCEQNLNHDAMYWYRQDPGQGLRLIYYSQIVNDFQKGDIAEGYSVSREKKESFPLTVTSAQKNPTAFYLCASRRPGGPYNEQFFGPGTRLTVL.

This clone turned up a few times. The rearrangement links TRBV11-2 to TRBJ1-1; possible D gene TRBD1, 6 bases. Germline V gene sequence: CDR1 SGHAT, CDR2 FQNNGV. The V end was cut by 3 bases, the J end by 6 bases, with 11 bases between. The CDR3 has 13 amino acids. The CDR3 here is CASSFTGIPEAFF. The CDR3 coding sequence is TGTGCCAGCAGCTTTACAGGGATCCCTGAAGCTTTCTTT.

This clone was found once. J is TRBJ2-4 and V is TRBV19; a possible D gene is TRBD1 (5 bases). Germline V gives CDR1 LNHDA, CDR2 SQIVND (reference sequence). The CDR3 sequence is 11 residues long. Trimming took off 3 bases at V and 11 bases at J, with 8 bases between the two ends. CDR3 loop: CASSIQGFQYF. DNA of the CDR3: TGTGCCAGTAGTATTCAGGGTTTTCAGTACTTC.

This clone occurred once. This chain links TRBV6-5 with TRBJ1-1, with D possibly being TRBD1 (5 bases). The ends were cut back, 2 bases at V and 1 base at J, with 14 bases in the middle. This CDR3 is built from 16 residues. Germline V gene lookup returns CDR1 MNHEY and CDR2 SVGAGI. The CDR3 protein is CASSYAAGSGNTEAFF. DNA for the CDR3: TGTGCCAGCAGTTACGCGGCAGGGTCGGGGAACACTGAAGCTTTCTTT.

The chain couples TRBV2 to TRBJ2-2; 7 positions match TRBD1. The ends lost 5 bases at V and 4 bases at J; junction bases unmatched: 10. The CDR3 is 16 amino acids. Germline values: CDR1 SNHLY, CDR2 FYNNEI. The DNA for the CDR3 is TGTGCCAGCAGTAAAGTCTCGGGACAGAGCACCGGGGAGCTGTTTTTT. It specifies CASSKVSGQSTGELFF. Full variable domain (missing parts from reference TRBV2 and TRBJ2-2): EPEVTQTPSHQVTQMGQEVILRCVPISNHLYFYWYRQILGQKVEFLVSFYNNEISEKSEIFDDQFSVERPDGSNFTLKIRSTKLEDSAMYFCASSKVSGQSTGELFFGEGSRLTVL.

CDR3 coding DNA: TGTGCCAGCAGCTTGGCCTGGGGTAATTCACCCCTCCACTTT. It is translated as CASSLAWGNSPLHF. The chain has TRBV5-5 and TRBJ1-6; unclear D gene. The CDR3 sequence is 14 residues long. The germline V gene encodes CDR1 SGHKS and CDR2 YYEKEE (reference sequence). V lost 0 bases and J 6 bases, leaving 7 bases between the germline ends.

The chain couples TRBV10-3 to TRBJ1-4; no definite D call. Trimming cost V 3 bases and J 5 bases, with 13 bases left between them. CDR1 is ENHRY, CDR2 SYGVKD, per germline. The CDR3 spans 15 residues. The CDR3 is CAISDPRRPNEKLFF. The CDR3 DNA reads as TGTGCCATCAGTGACCCCAGAAGGCCAAATGAAAAACTGTTTTTT.

This chain uses TRBV28 with TRBJ2-5; TRBD2 matches at 11 bases. Germline V lookup: CDR1 MDHEN, CDR2 SYDVKM. CDR3 length: 15 amino acids. The ends lost 5 bases at V and 4 bases at J; junction bases unmatched: 6. CDR3 amino acids: CASSTRLAGIETQYF. CDR3 sequence (DNA): TGTGCCAGCAGTACCAGACTAGCGGGGATAGAGACCCAGTACTTC.

V is TRBV6-5 and J is TRBJ2-6; no definite D call. Germline CDR1 and CDR2: MNHEY and SVGAGI. The V end was cut by 4 bases, the J end by 2 bases, with 9 bases between. The CDR3 spans 15 residues. The CDR3 region is CASSSSGPGANVLTF. CDR3 in DNA: TGTGCCAGCAGTTCCTCAGGCCCTGGGGCCAACGTCCTGACTTTC.

V and J are TRBV5-1 and TRBJ2-3; D is undetermined. The CDR3 loop spans 14 amino acids. Germline V gene lookup returns CDR1 SGHRS and CDR2 YFSETQ. V gave up 3 bases and J gave up 2 bases, with 10 bases separating them. Here the CDR3 reads CASSSPPPTDTQYF. CDR3 in DNA: TGCGCCAGCAGCTCCCCCCCTCCCACAGATACGCAGTATTTT.

This chain links TRBV11-2 with TRBJ2-7, with D maybe TRBD2 (5 bases). V gave up 4 bases and J gave up 3 bases, with 16 bases separating them. Germline CDR1 and CDR2: SGHAT and FQNNGV. The CDR3 has 15 residues. The CDR3 loop is CASSSPEAWVYEQYF. CDR3 sequence (DNA): TGTGCCAGCAGCTCCCCGGAGGCGTGGGTCTACGAGCAGTACTTC.